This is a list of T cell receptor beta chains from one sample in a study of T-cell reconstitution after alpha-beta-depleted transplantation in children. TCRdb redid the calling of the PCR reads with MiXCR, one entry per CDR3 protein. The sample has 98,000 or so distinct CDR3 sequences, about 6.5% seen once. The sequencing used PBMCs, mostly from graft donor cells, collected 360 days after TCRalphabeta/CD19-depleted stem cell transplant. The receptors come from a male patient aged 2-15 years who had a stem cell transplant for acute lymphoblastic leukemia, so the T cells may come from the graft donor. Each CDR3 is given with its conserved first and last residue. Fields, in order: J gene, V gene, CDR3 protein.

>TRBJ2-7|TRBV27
CASSLTGRWGTEQYF
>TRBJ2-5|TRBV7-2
CASSTDRGRETQYF
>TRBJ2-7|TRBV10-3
CAIRGDRGAYEQYF
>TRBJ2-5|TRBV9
CASSVVGRVRETQYF
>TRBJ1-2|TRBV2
CASSTRDGYTF
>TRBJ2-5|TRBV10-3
CAIWEGARETQYF
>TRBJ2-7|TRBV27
CASGGLSCEQYF
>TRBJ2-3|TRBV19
CASAGTGGSGDTQYF
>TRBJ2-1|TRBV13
CASSGTLPNEQFF
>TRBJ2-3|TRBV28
CASSFWHSTDTQYF